The source of this T cell receptor beta chain is a study of graft-versus-host responses after intestinal transplantation. Turning to the study itself: Following induction with anti-thymocyte globulin, all recipients were given tacrolimus and steroids for approximately 3 years.

A remark on this clone: What it binds is not known.

Broader study findings: The marrow of recipients harbored GvH clones, and ileum or blood showed some of them first. Early after transplant, HvG declines were associated with peak levels of circulating GvH clones. Allograft clonal ratios (graft-versus-host to host-versus-graft) were high in patients who had graft-donor T cell macrochimerism.

Profiling relied on immunoSEQ multiplex PCR, and the TCRdb table lists in-frame clones only, not all of them. The sample lists roughly 75,000 clones, 75% to 95% seen once, with 0.1% in the top ten. Sequencing was performed on unstimulated CD4+ T cells sorted from spleen or lymph node cells, taken before intestinal transplant. The TCR originated in a human donor who received an intestinal transplant.

The CDR3 loop reads CSGARTGLGNEQFF. CDR3 nucleotides: TGCAGCGGGGCCAGAACAGGGTTGGGCAATGAGCAGTTCTTC. This chain joins TRBV29-1 and TRBJ2-1, with D maybe TRBD1 (6 bases). CDR1 is SQVTM, CDR2 ANQGSEA, per germline. The CDR3 sequence is 14 residues long. V lost 7 bases and J lost 6, with 19 bases in between.